This T cell receptor (beta chain) was recorded in a study of neurological immune-mediated disorders. Remarks on this clonotype: The antigen remains unidentified.

The authors made cDNA by 5'RACE with 10-nucleotide random UMIs. From 15-18 subjects, every sequencing run obtained over 160 million TCR-beta sequences. TCRdb called the 5' RACE reads again in MiXCR, with one record for every CDR3 protein. Of over 35,000 distinct CDR3 sequences listed, roughly 2.5% are singletons. The CDR3 totals 11 residues. Germline V gene data show CDR1 as DFQATT and CDR2 as SNEGSKA (reference sequence). The germline V and J ends were trimmed by 3 bases and 6 bases, with 7 bases remaining between them. Study-level results: On phylogenetic grouping, the repertoires of 18 of 34 multiple sclerosis patients fell within one related-CDR3 cluster, constituting a possible signature.

Unsorted libraries were generated from 2 million PBMCs held at -80 degrees C. The TCR was taken from a young man with multiple sclerosis. The rearrangement joins TRBV20-1 to TRBJ2-3; D uncertain. Sequenced sample: PBMCs. In DNA, the CDR3 is TGCAGTGCTAGGTCCGTCGATACGCAGTATTTT. This sequence encodes CSARSVDTQYF.